Each of the 3 T cell receptor beta chains below was sequenced from the same sample in a study of cytomegalovirus exposure and HLA in healthy donors. The PCR employed 60 Vbeta primers together with 13 Jbeta primers. Using immunoSEQ multiplex PCR, the repertoire was profiled, and TCRdb retains in-frame clones only, with some absent. Among about 130,000 clones listed, about four fifths were seen once. The sample taken for sequencing was PBMCs. Receptors originate from a human donor in good health.

The rearrangement uses TRBV6-1 and TRBJ1-1; 7 bases agree with TRBD1. J was trimmed by 6 bases and V by 6 bases; bases with no gene match: 7. The CDR3 loop spans 13 amino acids. Looked up from germline, CDR1 is MNHNS and CDR2 is SASEGT. The CDR3 reads CASSRTGVSEAFF. The CDR3, as DNA: TGTGCCAGCAGCCGAACAGGGGTTTCTGAAGCTTTCTTT.

The rearrangement joins TRBV28 to TRBJ2-7; tentative D call: TRBD2 (6 bases). Germline CDR1 and CDR2: MDHEN and SYDVKM. V lost 6 bases to trimming and J lost 2 bases, with 17 bases between them. The CDR3 is 15 amino acids. The CDR3 sequence: CASSLRRGIAYEQYF. The CDR3 DNA reads TGTGCCAGCAGCCTGCGACGGGGGATAGCCTACGAGCAGTACTTC.

In nucleotides, the CDR3 is TGCGCCAGCAGCTTACTAGCGGGGGAAGATACGCAGTATTTT. It is translated as CASSLLAGEDTQYF. This chain connects TRBV5-1 to TRBJ2-3; 11 positions agree with TRBD2. Trimming took 2 bases from V and 5 from J; bases not matched to a gene: 1. Germline V gene data show CDR1 as SGHRS and CDR2 as YFSETQ. There are 14 residues in the CDR3.